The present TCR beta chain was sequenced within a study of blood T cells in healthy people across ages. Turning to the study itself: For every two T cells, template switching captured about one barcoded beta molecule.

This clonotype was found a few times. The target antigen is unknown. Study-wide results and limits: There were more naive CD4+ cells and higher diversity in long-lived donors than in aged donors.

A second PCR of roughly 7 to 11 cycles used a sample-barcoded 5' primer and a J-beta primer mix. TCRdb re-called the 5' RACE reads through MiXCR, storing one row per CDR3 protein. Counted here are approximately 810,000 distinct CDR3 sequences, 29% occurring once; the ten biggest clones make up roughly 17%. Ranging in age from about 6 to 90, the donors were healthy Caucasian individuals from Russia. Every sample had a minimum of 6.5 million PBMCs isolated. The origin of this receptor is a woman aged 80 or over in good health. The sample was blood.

The CDR3, as DNA: TGTGCCAGCAGCTCCGGGTCTGGCGGGGCCTCGTACAATGAGCAGTTCTTC. It codes for CASSSGSGGASYNEQFF. J is TRBJ2-1 and V is TRBV5-4; maybe TRBD2 (6 bases). V was clipped by 3 bases and J by 4 bases, with 20 bases between them. The CDR3 consists of 17 residues. Germline lookup yields CDR1 SGHNT and CDR2 YYREEE (reference sequence).